The clone carrying this T cell receptor beta chain was detected many times. The antigen is not known. Unique molecular identifiers were attached to individual cDNA molecules. A single record per CDR3 protein comes from TCRdb applying MiXCR to the 5' RACE reads. The repertoire holds 45,000 to 50,000 distinct CDR3 sequences, with 6% to 8% as singletons. This record comes from a study of early T cells in non-severe SARS-CoV-2 infection. Study overall: Unpaired chains resulted from sequencing bulk RNA of unsorted whole blood.

Study-wide points: VDJdb matches were skewed toward anti-spike CD8 T cell responses.

V dropped 3 bases and J dropped 11; count of bases not matched to a gene: 15. Germline V gene data show CDR1 as DFQATT and CDR2 as SNEGSKA (reference sequence). This CDR3 contains 16 residues. The chain is built from TRBV20-1 and TRBJ2-3; the match to TRBD2 covers 12 bases. This clonotype originated in an adult who was a healthcare worker with PCR-confirmed SARS-CoV-2 infection or an uninfected control (not recorded which). Sample: whole blood, taken at baseline. The CDR3 nucleotides are TGCAGTGCTAGCCAACCTAGCGGGAGGGCGGCCTGGGGGCAGTATTTT. Translation gives CSASQPSGRAAWGQYF.